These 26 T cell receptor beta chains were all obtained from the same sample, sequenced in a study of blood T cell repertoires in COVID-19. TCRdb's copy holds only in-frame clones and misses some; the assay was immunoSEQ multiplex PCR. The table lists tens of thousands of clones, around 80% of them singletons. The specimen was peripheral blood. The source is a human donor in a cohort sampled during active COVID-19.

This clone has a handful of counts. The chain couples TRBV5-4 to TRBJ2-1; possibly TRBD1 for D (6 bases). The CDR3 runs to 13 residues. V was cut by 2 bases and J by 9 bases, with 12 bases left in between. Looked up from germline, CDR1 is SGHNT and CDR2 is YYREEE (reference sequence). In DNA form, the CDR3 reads TGTGCCAGCAGCTTAACAGGGTACGGTGAGCAGTTCTTC. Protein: CASSLTGYGEQFF. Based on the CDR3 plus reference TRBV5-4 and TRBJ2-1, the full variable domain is ETGVTQSPTHLIKTRGQQVTLRCSSQSGHNTVSWYQQALGQGPQFIFQYYREEENGRGNFPPRFSGLQFPNYSSELNVNALELDDSALYLCASSLTGYGEQFFGPGTRLTVL.

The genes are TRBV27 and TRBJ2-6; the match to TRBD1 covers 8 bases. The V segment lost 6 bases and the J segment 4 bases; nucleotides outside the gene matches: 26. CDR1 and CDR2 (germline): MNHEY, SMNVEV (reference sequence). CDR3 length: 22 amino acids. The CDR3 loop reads CASSAGTGVQGATRGGANVLTF. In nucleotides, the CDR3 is TGTGCCAGCAGCGCCGGGACAGGAGTCCAAGGGGCAACCCGGGGGGGGGCCAACGTCCTGACTTTC.

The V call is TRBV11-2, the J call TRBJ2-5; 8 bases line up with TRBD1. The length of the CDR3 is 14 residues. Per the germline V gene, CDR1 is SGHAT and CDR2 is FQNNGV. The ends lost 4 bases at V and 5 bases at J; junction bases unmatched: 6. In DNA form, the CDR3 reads TGTGCCAGCAGCTGGGGACAGGCTTCCGAGACCCAGTACTTC. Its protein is CASSWGQASETQYF.

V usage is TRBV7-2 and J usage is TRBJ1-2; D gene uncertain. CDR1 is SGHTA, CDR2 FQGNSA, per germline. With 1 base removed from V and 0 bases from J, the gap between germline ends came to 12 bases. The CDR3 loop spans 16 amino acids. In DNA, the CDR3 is TGTGCCAGCAGCTTAGGTCCAGGCCTTACTAACTATGGCTACACCTTC. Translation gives CASSLGPGLTNYGYTF.

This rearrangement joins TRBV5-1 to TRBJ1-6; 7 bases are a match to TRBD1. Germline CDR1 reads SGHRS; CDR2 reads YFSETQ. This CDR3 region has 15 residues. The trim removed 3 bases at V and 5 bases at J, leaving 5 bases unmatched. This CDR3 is CASSWGDRDNSPLHF. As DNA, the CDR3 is TGCGCCAGCAGCTGGGGGGACAGAGATAATTCACCCCTCCACTTT.

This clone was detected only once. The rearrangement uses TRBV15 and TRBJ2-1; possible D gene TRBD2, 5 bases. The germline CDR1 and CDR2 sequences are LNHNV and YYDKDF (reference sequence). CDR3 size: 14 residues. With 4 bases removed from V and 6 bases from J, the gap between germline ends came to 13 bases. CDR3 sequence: CATSNRGSGNEQFF. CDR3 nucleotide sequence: TGTGCCACCAGCAATCGCGGGTCGGGCAATGAGCAGTTCTTC. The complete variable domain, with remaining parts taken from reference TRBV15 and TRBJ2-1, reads DAMVIQNPRYQVTQFGKPVTLSCSQTLNHNVMYWYQQKSSQAPKLLFHYYDKDFNNEADTPDNFQSRRPNTSFCFLDIRSPGLGDTAMYLCATSNRGSGNEQFFGPGTRLTVL.

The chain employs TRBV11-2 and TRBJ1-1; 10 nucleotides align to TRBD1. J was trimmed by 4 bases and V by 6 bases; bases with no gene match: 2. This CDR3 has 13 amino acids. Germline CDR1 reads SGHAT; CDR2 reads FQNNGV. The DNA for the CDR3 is TGTGCCAGCAGGTGGACAGGGGGCACTGAAGCTTTCTTT. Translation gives CASRWTGGTEAFF.

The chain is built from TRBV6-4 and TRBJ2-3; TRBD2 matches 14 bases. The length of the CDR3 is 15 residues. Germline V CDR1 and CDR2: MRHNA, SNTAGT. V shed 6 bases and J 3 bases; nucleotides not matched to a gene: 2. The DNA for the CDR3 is TGTGCCAGCAGAAGGACTAGCGGGGGGACAGATACGCAGTATTTT. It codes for CASRRTSGGTDTQYF.

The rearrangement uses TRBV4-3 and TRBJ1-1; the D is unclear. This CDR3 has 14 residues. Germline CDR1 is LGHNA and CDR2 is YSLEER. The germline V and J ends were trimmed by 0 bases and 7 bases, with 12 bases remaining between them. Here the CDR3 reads CASSQDGGRGEAFF. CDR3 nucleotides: TGCGCCAGCAGCCAAGACGGAGGACGGGGTGAAGCTTTCTTT.

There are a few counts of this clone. The CDR3 region has the DNA TGCGCCAGCAGCTCATCGTCAGGGGGCAATTCACCCCTCCACTTT. Its translation is CASSSSSGGNSPLHF. The rearrangement joins TRBV5-1 to TRBJ1-6, with 8 bases lining up with TRBD1. V shed 3 bases, J shed 7 bases, and the junction held 6 bases outside the gene matches. From germline, CDR1 is SGHRS and CDR2 YFSETQ. The CDR3 is 15 amino acids. The full variable domain, rest sourced from reference TRBV5-1 and TRBJ1-6, is KAGVTQTPRYLIKTRGQQVTLSCSPISGHRSVSWYQQTPGQGLQFLFEYFSETQRNKGNFPGRFSGRQFSNSRSEMNVSTLELGDSALYLCASSSSSGGNSPLHFGNGTRLTVT.

As DNA, the CDR3 is TGCGCCAGCAGCTTGGTAGGCAGGGTGGACTATGGCTACACCTTC. It yields the protein CASSLVGRVDYGYTF. The rearrangement joins TRBV5-1 to TRBJ1-2; D is perhaps TRBD1 (5 bases). V shed 0 bases and J shed 3 bases, with 12 bases lying between them. The CDR3 runs 15 residues. CDR1 is SGHRS, CDR2 YFSETQ, per germline.

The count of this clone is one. DNA for the CDR3: TGTGCCAGCAGCTTTGCCAACTTAGAGACCCAGTACTTC. This gives the protein CASSFANLETQYF. This chain joins TRBV11-2 and TRBJ2-5; D uncertain. CDR1 is SGHAT and CDR2 is FQNNGV in the germline V gene. The CDR3 runs to 13 residues. V was cut by 3 bases and J by 4 bases, with 9 bases left in between.

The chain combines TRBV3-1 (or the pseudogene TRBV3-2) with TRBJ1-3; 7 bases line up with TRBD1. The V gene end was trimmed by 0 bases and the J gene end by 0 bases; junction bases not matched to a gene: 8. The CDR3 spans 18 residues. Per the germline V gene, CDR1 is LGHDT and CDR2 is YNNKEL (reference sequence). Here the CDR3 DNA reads TGTGCCAGCAGCCAAGATGCCCTTGGACAGGTCTCTGGAAACACCATATATTTT. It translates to CASSQDALGQVSGNTIYF.

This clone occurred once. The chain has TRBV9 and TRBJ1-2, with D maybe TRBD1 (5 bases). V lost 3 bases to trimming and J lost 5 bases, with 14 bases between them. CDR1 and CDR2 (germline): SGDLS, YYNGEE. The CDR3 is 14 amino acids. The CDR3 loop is CASSDDRNLYGYTF. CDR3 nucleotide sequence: TGTGCCAGCAGCGACGACAGAAACCTATATGGCTACACCTTC.

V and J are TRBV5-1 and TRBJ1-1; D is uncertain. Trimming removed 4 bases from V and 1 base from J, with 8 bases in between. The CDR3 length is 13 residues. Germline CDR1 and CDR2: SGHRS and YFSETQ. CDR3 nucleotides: TGCGCCAGCAGCCCTGCAGGGAACACTGAAGCTTTCTTT. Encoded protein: CASSPAGNTEAFF.

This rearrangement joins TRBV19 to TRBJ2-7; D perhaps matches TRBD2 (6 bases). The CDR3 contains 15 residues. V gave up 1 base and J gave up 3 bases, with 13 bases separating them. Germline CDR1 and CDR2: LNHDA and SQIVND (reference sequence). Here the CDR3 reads CASSIVGGFGYEQYF. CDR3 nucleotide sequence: TGTGCCAGTAGTATAGTGGGGGGATTCGGCTACGAGCAGTACTTC.

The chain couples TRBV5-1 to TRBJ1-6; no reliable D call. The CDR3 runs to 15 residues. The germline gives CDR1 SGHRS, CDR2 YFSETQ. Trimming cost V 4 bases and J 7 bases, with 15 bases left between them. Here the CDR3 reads CASSPDSPRNSPLHF. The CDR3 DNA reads TGCGCCAGCAGCCCGGACTCCCCTCGGAATTCACCCCTCCACTTT.

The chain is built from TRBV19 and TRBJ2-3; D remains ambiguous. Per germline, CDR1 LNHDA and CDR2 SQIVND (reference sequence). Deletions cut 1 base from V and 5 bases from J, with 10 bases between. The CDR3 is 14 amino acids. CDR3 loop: CASSIGQDRDTQYF. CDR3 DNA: TGTGCCAGTAGTATAGGTCAGGATAGAGATACGCAGTATTTT.

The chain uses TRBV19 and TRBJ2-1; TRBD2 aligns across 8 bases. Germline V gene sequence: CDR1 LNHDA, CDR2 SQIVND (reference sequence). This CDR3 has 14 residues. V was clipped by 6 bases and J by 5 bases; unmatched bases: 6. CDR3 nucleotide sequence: TGTGCCAGTAGAGTGGGAGCGGGGGACAATGAGCAGTTCTTC. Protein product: CASRVGAGDNEQFF.

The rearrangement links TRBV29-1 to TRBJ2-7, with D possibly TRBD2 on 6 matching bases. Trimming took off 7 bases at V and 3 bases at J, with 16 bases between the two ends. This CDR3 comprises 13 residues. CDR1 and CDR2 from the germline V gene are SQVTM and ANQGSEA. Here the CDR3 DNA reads TGCAGCGGGGGTGGAGGGGTGGACTACGAGCAGTACTTC. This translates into CSGGGGVDYEQYF.

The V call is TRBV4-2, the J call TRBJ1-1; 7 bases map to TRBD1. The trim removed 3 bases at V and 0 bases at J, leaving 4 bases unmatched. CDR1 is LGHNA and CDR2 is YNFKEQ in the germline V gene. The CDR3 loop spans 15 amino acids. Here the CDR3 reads CASSHYQGVNTEAFF. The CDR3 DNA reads TGTGCCAGCAGCCACTATCAGGGGGTGAACACTGAAGCTTTCTTT.

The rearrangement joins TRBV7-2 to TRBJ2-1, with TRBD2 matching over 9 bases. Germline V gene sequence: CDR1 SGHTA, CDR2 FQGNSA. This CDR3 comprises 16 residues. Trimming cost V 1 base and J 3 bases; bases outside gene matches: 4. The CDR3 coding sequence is TGTGCCAGCAGCTTAGTTGGCGGGGGGGTCTACAATGAGCAGTTCTTC. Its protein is CASSLVGGGVYNEQFF.

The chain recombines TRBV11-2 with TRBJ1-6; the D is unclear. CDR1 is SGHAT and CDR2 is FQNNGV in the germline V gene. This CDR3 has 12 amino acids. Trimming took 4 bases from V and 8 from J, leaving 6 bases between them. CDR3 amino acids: CASSSRDSPLHF. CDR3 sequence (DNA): TGTGCCAGCAGCTCGCGGGATTCACCCCTCCACTTT. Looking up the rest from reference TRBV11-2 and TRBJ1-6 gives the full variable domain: EAGVAQSPRYKIIEKRQSVAFWCNPISGHATLYWYQQILGQGPKLLIQFQNNGVVDDSQLPKDRFSAERLKGVDSTLKIQPAKLEDSAVYLCASSSRDSPLHFGNGTRLTVT.

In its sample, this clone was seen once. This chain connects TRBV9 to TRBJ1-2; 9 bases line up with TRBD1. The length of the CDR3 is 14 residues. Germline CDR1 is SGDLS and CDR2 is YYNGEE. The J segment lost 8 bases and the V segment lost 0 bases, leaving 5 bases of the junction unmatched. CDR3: CASSVGQGTGGYTF. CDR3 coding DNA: TGTGCCAGCAGCGTAGGGCAGGGGACAGGGGGCTACACCTTC.

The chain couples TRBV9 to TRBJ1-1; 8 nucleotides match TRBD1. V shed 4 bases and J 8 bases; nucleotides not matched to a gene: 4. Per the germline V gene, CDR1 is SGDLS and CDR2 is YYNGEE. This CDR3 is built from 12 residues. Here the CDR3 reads CASSPRTGEAFF. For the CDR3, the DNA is TGTGCCAGCAGCCCCCGGACAGGGGAAGCTTTCTTT.

The CDR3 reads CASIPSGRGSYGYTF. DNA for the CDR3: TGTGCCAGTATCCCATCCGGCCGGGGATCCTATGGCTACACCTTC. The chain couples TRBV19 to TRBJ1-2; no reliable D call. V was pared by 7 bases and J by 4 bases, with 19 bases between. The CDR3 is 15 residues long. Germline CDR1 is LNHDA and CDR2 is SQIVND (reference sequence).